This TCR beta chain stems from a study of Ad26.COV2.S vaccination and SARS-CoV-2 variants. Overall study: By the intramuscular route, Ad26.COV2.S was given once, or twice 56 days apart. General observations from the study: Researchers cautioned that TCR breadth and depth analyses may have underestimated total T cell responses.

This CDR3 contains 13 residues. CDR1 DFQATT and CDR2 SNEGSKA come from the germline V gene (reference sequence). The V gene lost 3 bases and the J gene lost 4 bases, with 10 bases spanning the gap. Sequencing used immunoSEQ multiplex PCR; TCRdb keeps in-frame clones, though not all of them. The data contain 430,000 or so clones, approximately 89% of them singletons. To note about this clone: Its cognate antigen is unknown. Other DNA sequences within the sample encode an identical CDR3.

Treatment defined: around 19 received Ad26.COV2.S at low or high dose, single or two shots; about 5 received placebo; per-sample allocation not given. The samples were gathered on day 63 after the first injection of vaccine or placebo. An 18-55-year-old adult in Boston served as donor. The chain has TRBV20-1 and TRBJ2-1, with D possibly being TRBD2 (5 bases). The TCR sequence derives from a person between 18 and 65 years old who received the Ad26.COV2.S COVID-19 vaccine or a placebo. The source material was peripheral blood, sampled in a trial of Ad26.COV2.S vaccine versus placebo. CDR3 sequence: CSASTSGYNEQFF. The CDR3 coding sequence is TGCAGTGCTAGTACGAGCGGATACAATGAGCAGTTCTTC.